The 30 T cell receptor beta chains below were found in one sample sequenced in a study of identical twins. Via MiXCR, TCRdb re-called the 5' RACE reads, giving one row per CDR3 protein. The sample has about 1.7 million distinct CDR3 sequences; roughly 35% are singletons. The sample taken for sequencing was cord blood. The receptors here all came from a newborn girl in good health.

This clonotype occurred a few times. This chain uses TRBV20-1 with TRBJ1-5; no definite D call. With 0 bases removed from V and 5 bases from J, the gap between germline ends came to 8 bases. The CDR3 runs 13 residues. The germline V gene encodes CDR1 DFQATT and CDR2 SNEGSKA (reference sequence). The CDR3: CSARDGSYQPQHF. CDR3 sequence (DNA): TGCAGTGCTAGAGATGGCAGCTATCAGCCCCAGCATTTT.

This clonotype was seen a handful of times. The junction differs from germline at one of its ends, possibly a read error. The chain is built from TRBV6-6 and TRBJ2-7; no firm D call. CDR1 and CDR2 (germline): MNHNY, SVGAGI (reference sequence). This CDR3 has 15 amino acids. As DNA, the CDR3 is TGTGCCAGCAGTTACTCGCGGTGGTACTCCCACGAGCAGTACTTC. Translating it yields CASSYSRWYSHEQYF.

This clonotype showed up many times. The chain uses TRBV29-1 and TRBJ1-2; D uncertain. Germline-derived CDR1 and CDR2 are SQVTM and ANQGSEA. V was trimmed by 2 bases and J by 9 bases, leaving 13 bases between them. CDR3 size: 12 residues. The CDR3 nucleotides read TGCAGCGTTGAAAAGGAGGCAAGGCGCTACACCTTC. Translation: CSVEKEARRYTF.

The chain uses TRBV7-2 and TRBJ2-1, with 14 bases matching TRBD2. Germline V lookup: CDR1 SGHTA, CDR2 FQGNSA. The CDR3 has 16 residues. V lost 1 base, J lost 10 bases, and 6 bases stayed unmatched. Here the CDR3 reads CASSLGGLAGEREQFF. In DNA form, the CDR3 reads TGTGCCAGCAGCTTAGGGGGACTAGCGGGAGAACGGGAGCAGTTCTTC.

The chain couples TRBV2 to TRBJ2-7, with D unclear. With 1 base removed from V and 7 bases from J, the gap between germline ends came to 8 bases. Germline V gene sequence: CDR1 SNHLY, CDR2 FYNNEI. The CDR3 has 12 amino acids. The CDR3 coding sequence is TGTGCCAGCAGTGAAGGGTACGGGGAGCAGTACTTC. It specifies CASSEGYGEQYF.

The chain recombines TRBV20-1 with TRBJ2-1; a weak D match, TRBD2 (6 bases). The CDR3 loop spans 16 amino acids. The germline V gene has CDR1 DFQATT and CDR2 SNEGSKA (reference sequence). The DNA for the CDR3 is TGCAGCGCCCTCTTGCGGATCCGGGGGTCACACAATGAGCAGTTCTTC. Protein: CSALLRIRGSHNEQFF.

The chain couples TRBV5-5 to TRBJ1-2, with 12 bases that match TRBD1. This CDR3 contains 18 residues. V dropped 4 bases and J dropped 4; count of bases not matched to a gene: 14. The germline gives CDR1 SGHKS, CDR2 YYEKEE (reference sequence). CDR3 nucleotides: TGTGCCAGCAGCGTACGGCCGGGACAGGGGGCAGGTCGCTATGGCTACACCTTC. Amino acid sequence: CASSVRPGQGAGRYGYTF.

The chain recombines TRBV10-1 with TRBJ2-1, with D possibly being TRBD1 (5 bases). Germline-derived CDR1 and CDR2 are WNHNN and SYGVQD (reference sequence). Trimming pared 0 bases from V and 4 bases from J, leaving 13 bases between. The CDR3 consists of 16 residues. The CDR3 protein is CASSESGRRIYNEQFF. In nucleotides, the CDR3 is TGCGCCAGCAGTGAGTCGGGGCGCCGGATATACAATGAGCAGTTCTTC.

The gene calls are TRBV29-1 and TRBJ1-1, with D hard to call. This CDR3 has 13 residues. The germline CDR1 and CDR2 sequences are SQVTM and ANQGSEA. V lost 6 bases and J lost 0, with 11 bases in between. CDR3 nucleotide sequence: TGCAGCGTCGCCGGGATCATGAACACTGAAGCTTTCTTT. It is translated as CSVAGIMNTEAFF.

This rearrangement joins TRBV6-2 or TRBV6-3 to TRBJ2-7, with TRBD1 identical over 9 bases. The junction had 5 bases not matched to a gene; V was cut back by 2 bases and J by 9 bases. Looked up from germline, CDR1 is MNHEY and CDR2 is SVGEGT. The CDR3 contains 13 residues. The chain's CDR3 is CASSYGTGWWQYF. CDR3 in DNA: TGTGCCAGCAGTTACGGGACAGGGTGGTGGCAGTACTTC.

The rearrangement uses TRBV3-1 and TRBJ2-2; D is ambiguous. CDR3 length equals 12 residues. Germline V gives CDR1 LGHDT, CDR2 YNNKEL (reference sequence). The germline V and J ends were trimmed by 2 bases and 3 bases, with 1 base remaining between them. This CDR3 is CASSQHTGELFF. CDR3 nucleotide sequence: TGTGCCAGCAGCCAACACACCGGGGAGCTGTTTTTT.

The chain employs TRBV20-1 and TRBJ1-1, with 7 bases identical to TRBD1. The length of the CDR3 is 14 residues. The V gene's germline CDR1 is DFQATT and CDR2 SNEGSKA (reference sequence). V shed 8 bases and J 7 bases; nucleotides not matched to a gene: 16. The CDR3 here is CSRKPKGQPVEAFF. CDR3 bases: TGCAGTAGAAAACCGAAGGGACAGCCCGTTGAAGCTTTCTTT.

The CDR3 loop is CASSLNPTRKDYEQYF. DNA of the CDR3: TGTGCCAGCTCACTTAACCCGACACGAAAGGACTACGAGCAGTACTTC. The chain carries TRBV18 and TRBJ2-7; D is undetermined. The CDR3 covers 16 residues. From germline, CDR1 is KGHSH and CDR2 LQKENI. The V end lost 4 bases, the J end lost 3 bases, and 19 bases lay between the germline ends.

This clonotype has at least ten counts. Here the CDR3 DNA reads TGTGCCAGCAGTTTAAGGGGGACTAGCTACCTCTACGAGCAGTACTTC. Translating gives CASSLRGTSYLYEQYF. The V gene is TRBV27, the J gene TRBJ2-7, with TRBD2 matching 9 bases. Germline trimming cut 2 bases from V and 3 bases from J; bases unmatched to any gene: 8. Germline lookup yields CDR1 MNHEY and CDR2 SMNVEV (reference sequence). The CDR3 runs 16 residues.

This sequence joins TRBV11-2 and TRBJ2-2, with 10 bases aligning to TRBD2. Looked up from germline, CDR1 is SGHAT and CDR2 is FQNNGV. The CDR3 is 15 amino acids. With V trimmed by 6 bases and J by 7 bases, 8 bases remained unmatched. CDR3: CASRPQGLAVGELFF. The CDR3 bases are TGTGCCAGCAGACCACAAGGACTAGCGGTCGGGGAGCTGTTTTTT.

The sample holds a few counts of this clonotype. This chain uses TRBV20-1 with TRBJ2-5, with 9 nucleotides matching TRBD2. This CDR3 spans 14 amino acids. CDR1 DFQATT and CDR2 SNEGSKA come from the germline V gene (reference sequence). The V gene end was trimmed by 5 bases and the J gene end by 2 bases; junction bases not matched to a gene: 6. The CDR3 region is CSARSGSFQETQYF. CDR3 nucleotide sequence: TGCAGTGCTCGTAGCGGGAGCTTTCAAGAGACCCAGTACTTC.

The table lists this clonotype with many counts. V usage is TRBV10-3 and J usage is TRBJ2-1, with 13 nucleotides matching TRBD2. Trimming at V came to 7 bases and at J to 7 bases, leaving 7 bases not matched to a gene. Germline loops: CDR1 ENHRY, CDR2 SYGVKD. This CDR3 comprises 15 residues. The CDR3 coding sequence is TGTGCCATCAACCCCGGGACTAGCGGGAAGAATGAGCAGTTCTTC. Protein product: CAINPGTSGKNEQFF.

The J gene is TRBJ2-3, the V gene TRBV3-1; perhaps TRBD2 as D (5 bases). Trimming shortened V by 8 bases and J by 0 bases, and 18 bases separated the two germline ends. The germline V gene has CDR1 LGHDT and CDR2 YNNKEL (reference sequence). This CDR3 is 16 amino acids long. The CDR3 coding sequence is TGTGCCAGCGGCCGGACTCTATTTACTAGCACAGATACGCAGTATTTT. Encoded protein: CASGRTLFTSTDTQYF.

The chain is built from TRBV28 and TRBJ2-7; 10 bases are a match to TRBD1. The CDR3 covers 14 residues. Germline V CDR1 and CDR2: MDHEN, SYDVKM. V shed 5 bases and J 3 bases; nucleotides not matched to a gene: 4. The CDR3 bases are TGTGCCAGCAGTACCGGGACAGGGGTCTACGAGCAGTACTTC. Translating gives CASSTGTGVYEQYF. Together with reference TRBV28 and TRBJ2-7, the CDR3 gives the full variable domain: DVKVTQSSRYLVKRTGEKVFLECVQDMDHENMFWYRQDPGLGLRLIYFSYDVKMKEKGDIPEGYSVSREKKERFSLILESASTNQTSMYLCASSTGTGVYEQYFGPGTRLTVT.

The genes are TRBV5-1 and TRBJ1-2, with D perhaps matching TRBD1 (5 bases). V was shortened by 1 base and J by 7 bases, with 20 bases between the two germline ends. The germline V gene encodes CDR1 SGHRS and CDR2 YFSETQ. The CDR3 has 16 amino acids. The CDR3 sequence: CASSLMSRTIKGGYTF. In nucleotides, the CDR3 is TGCGCCAGCAGCTTGATGTCCCGGACAATTAAAGGTGGCTACACCTTC.

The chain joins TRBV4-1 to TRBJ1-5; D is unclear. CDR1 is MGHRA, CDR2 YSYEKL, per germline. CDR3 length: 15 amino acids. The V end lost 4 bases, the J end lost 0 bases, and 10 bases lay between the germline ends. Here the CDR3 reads CASSRIQGSNQPQHF. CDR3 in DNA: TGCGCCAGCAGCCGGATTCAAGGTAGCAATCAGCCCCAGCATTTT.

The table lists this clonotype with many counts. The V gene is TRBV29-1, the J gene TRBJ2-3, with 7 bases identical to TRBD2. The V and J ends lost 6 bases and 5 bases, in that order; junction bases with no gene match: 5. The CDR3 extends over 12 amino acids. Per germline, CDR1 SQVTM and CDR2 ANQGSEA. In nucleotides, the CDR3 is TGCAGCGTCGGAGGGAGGGGAGATACGCAGTATTTT. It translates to CSVGGRGDTQYF.

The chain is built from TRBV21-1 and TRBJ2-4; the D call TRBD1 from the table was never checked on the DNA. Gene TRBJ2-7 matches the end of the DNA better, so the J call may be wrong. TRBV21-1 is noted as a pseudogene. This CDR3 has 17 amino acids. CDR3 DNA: TGTGCCAGCAGCGAACGATCATCCCTGGACAGCCTCTACGAGCAGTACTTC. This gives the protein CASSERSSLDSLYEQYF.

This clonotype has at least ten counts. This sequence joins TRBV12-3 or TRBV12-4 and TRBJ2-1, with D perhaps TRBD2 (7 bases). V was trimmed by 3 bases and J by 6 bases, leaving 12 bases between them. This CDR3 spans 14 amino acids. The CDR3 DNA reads TGTGCCAGCAGTTTCGGTGGGGGGGCCAATGAGCAGTTCTTC. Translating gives CASSFGGGANEQFF.

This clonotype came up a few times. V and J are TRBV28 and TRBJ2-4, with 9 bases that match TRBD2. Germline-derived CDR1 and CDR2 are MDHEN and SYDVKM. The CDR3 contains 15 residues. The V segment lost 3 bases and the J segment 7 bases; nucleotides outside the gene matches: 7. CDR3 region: CASSLGSGSGNIQYF. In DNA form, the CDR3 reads TGTGCCAGCAGTTTGGGTAGCGGGAGCGGGAACATTCAGTACTTC.

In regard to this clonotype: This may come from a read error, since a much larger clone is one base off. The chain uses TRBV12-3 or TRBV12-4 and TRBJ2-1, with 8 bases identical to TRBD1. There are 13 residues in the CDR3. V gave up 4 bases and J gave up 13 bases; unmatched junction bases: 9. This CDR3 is CASSSDRGETQFF. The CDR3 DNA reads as TGTGCCAGCAGTTCCGACAGGGGAGAGACCCAGTTCTTC.

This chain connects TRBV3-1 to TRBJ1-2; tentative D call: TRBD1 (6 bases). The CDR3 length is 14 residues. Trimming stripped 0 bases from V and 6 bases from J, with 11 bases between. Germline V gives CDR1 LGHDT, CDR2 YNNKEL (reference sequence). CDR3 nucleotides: TGTGCCAGCAGCCAAGATCGGGACATAAATGGCTACACCTTC. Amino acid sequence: CASSQDRDINGYTF.

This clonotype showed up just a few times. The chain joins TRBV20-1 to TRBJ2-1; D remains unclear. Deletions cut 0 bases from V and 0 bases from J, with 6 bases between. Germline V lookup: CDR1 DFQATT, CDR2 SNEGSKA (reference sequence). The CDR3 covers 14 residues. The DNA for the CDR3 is TGCAGTGCTAGAGAACAGAGCTCCTACAATGAGCAGTTCTTC. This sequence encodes CSAREQSSYNEQFF.

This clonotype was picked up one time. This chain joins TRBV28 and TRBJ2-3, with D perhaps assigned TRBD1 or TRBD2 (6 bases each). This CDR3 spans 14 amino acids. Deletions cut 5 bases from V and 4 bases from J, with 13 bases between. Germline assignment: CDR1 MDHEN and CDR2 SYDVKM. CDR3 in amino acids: CASSRGVSADTQYF. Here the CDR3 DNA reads TGTGCCAGCAGTAGGGGGGTGAGCGCAGATACGCAGTATTTT.

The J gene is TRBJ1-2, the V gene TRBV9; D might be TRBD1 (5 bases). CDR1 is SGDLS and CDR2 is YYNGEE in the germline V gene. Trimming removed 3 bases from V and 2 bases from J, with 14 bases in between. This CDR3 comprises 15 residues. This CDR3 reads CASSARSTVNYGYTF. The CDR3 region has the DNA TGTGCCAGCAGCGCCCGATCGACAGTGAACTATGGCTACACCTTC.